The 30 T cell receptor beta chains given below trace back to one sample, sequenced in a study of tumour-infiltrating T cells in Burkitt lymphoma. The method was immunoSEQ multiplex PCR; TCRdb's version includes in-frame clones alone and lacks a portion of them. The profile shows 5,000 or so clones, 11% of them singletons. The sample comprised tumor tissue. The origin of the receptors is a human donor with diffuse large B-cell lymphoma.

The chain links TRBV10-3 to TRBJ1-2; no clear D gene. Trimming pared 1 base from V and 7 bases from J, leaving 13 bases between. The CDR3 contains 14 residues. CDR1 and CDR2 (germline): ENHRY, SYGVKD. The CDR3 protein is CAISEYPAETGYTF. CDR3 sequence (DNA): TGTGCCATCAGTGAGTATCCGGCGGAGACTGGCTACACCTTC.

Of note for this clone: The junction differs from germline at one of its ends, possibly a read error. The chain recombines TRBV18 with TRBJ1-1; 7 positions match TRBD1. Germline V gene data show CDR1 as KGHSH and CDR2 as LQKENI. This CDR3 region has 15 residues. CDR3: CAGSPRTGGNTEAFF. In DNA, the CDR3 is TGTGCCGGCTCACCCCGGACAGGAGGAAACACTGAAGCTTTCTTT.

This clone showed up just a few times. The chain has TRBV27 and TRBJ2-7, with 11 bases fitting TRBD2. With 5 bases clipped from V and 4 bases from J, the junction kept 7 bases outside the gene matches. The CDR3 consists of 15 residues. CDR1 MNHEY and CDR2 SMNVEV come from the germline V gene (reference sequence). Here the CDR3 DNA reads TGTGCCAGCAGTCGGCCCGGGACTAGCGGTTACGAGCAGTACTTC. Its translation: CASSRPGTSGYEQYF.

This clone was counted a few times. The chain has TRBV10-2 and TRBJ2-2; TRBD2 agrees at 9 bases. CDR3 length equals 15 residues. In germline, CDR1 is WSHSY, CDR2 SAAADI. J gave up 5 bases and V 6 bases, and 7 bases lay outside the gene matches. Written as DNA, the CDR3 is TGCGCCAGCAGCGACGGGCTAGCGGGGACCGGGGAGCTGTTTTTT. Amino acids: CASSDGLAGTGELFF.

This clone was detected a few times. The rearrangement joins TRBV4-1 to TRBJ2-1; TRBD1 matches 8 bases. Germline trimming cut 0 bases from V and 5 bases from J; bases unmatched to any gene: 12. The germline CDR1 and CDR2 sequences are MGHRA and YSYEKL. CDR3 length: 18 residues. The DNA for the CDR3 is TGCGCCAGCAGCCAAGAAACCCGGCAGGGGGCTGCCCACAATGAGCAGTTCTTC. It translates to CASSQETRQGAAHNEQFF.

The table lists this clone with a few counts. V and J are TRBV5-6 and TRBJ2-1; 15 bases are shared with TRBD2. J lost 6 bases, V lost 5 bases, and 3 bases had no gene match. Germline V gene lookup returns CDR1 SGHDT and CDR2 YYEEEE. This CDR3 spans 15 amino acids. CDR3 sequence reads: CASRTGLAGGNEQFF. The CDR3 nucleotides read TGTGCCAGCAGGACGGGACTAGCGGGGGGCAATGAGCAGTTCTTC.

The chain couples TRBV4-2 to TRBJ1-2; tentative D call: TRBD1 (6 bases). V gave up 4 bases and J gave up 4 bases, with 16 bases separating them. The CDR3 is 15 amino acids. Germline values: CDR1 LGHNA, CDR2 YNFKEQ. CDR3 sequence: CASSPKYGTLYGYTF. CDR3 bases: TGTGCCAGCAGCCCAAAATACGGGACACTCTATGGCTACACCTTC.

The CDR3 loop is CASSSGTGGSYNSPLHF. The CDR3 DNA sequence: TGTGCCAGCAGCTCCGGGACAGGGGGTTCTTATAATTCACCCCTCCACTTT. This chain links TRBV11-2 with TRBJ1-6; 11 bases match TRBD1. V lost 4 bases and J lost 4; bases outside the gene matches: 6. Germline V CDR1 and CDR2: SGHAT, FQNNGV. The CDR3 totals 17 residues.

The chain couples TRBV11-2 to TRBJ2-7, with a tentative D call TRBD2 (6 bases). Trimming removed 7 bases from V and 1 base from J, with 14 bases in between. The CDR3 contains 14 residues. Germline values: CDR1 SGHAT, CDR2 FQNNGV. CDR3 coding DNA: TGTGCCAGCACCCCGTGGGGAGGTTCCTACGAGCAGTACTTC. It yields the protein CASTPWGGSYEQYF.

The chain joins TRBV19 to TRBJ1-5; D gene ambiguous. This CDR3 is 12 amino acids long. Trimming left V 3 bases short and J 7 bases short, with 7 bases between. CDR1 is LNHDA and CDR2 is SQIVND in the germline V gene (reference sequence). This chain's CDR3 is CASSILDQPQHF. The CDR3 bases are TGTGCCAGTAGTATCCTCGACCAGCCCCAGCATTTT.

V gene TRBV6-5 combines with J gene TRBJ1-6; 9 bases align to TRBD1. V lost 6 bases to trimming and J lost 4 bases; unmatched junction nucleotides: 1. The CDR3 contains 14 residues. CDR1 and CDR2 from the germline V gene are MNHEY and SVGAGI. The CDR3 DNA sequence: TGTGCCAGCAGCGGACAGGGGTATAATTCACCCCTCCACTTT. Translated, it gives CASSGQGYNSPLHF.

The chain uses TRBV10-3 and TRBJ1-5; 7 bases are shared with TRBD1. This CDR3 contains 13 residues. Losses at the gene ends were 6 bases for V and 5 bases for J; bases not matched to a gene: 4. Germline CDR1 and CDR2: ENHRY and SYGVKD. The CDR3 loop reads CAISRTGDQPQHF. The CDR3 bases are TGTGCCATCAGCAGGACAGGAGATCAGCCCCAGCATTTT.

DNA of the CDR3: TGTGCCAGCAGTGGCGGGGGGACCTCCTACGAGCAGTACTTC. Residues: CASSGGGTSYEQYF. This chain uses TRBV6-1 with TRBJ2-7; 8 positions match TRBD2. The CDR3 runs to 14 residues. The germline CDR1 and CDR2 sequences are MNHNS and SASEGT. The junction had 2 bases not matched to a gene; V was cut back by 4 bases and J by 0 bases.

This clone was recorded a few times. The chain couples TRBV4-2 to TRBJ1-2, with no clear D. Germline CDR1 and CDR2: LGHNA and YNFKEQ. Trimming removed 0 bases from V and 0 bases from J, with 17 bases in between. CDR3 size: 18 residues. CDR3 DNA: TGTGCCAGCAGCCAAGATCGGAGGGTCGCATGGACTAACTATGGCTACACCTTC. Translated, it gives CASSQDRRVAWTNYGYTF.

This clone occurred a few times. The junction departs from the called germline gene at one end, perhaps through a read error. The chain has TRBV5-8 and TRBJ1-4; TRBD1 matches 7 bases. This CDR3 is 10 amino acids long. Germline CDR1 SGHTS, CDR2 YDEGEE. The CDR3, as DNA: TGTGCCAGCAGCTCAAATGGGACAGACTTT. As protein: CASSSNGTDF.

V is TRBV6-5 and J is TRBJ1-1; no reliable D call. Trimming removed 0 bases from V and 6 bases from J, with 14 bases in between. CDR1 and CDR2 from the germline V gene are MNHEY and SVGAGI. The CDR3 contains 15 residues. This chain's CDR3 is CASSYSPGERAEAFF. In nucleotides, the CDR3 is TGTGCCAGCAGTTACTCCCCGGGAGAGAGGGCTGAAGCTTTCTTT.

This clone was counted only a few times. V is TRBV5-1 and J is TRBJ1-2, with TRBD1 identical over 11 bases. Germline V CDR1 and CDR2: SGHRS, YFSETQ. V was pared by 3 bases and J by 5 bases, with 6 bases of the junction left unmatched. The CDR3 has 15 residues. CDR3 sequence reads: CASSWAGQGAYGYTF. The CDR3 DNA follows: TGCGCCAGCAGCTGGGCAGGACAGGGGGCATATGGCTACACCTTC.

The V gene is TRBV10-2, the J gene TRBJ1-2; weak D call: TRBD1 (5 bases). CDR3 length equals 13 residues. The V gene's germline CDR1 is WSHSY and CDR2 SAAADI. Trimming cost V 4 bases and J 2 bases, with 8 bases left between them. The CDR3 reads CASSGGVNYGYTF. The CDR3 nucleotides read TGCGCCAGCAGTGGGGGCGTCAACTATGGCTACACCTTC.

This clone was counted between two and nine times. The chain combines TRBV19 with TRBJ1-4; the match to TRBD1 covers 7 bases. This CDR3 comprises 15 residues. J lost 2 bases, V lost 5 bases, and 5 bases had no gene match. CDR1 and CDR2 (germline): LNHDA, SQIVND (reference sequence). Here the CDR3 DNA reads TGTGCCAGTAGTCCAGGGACAGCGACTAATGAAAAACTGTTTTTT. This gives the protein CASSPGTATNEKLFF.

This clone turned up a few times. CDR3 bases: TGTGCCAGCTCACCTAGTGGCAATGAGCAGTTCTTC. Amino acids: CASSPSGNEQFF. The rearrangement joins TRBV18 to TRBJ2-1; D is undetermined. Trimming removed 3 bases from V and 6 bases from J, with 6 bases in between. The germline gives CDR1 KGHSH, CDR2 LQKENI. The CDR3 runs 12 residues.

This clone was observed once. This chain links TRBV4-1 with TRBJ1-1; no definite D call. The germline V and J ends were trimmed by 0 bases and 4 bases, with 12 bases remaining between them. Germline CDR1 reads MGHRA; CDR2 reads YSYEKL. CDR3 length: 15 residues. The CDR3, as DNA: TGCGCCAGCAGCCAAGATTTCCCTTCATTCACTGAAGCTTTCTTT. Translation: CASSQDFPSFTEAFF.

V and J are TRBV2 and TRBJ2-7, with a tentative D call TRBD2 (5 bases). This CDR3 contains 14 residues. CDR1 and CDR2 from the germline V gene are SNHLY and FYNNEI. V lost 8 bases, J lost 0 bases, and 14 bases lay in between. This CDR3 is CASRGLTVSYEQYF. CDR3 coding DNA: TGTGCCAGCCGAGGGCTGACCGTCTCCTACGAGCAGTACTTC.

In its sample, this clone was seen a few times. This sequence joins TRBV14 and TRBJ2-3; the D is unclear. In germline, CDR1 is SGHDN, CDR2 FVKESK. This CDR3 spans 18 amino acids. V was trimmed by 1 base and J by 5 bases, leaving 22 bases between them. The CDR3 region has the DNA TGTGCCAGCAGCCAAGCCTACTACTTCCGGGCCAAACAAGATACGCAGTATTTT. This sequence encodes CASSQAYYFRAKQDTQYF.

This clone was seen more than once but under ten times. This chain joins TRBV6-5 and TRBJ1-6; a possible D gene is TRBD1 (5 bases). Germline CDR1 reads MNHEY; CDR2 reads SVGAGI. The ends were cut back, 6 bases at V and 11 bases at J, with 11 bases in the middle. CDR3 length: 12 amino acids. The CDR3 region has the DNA TGTGCCAGCAGAGGGGACTCGCCACCCCTCCACTTT. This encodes CASRGDSPPLHF.

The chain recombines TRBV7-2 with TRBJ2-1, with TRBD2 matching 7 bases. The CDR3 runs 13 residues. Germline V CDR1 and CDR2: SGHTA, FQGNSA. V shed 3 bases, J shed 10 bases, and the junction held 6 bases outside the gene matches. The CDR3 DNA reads TGTGCCAGCAGCTTGGTCGCACTAGCGGAGCAGTTCTTC. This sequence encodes CASSLVALAEQFF.

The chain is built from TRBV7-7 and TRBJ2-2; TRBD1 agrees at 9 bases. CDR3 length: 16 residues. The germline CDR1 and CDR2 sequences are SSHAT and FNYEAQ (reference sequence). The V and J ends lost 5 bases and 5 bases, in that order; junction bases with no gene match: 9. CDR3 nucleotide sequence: TGTGCCAGCAGCCCCTACAGGGGGCAAGAAACCGGGGAGCTGTTTTTT. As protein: CASSPYRGQETGELFF.

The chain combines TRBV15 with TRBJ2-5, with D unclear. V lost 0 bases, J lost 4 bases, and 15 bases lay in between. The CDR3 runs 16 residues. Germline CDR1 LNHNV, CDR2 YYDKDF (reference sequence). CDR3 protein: CATSRDRIGRLETQYF. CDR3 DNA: TGTGCCACCAGCAGAGATAGAATCGGCAGACTAGAGACCCAGTACTTC. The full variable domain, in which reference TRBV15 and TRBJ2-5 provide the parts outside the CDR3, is DAMVIQNPRYQVTQFGKPVTLSCSQTLNHNVMYWYQQKSSQAPKLLFHYYDKDFNNEADTPDNFQSRRPNTSFCFLDIRSPGLGDTAMYLCATSRDRIGRLETQYFGPGTRLLVL.

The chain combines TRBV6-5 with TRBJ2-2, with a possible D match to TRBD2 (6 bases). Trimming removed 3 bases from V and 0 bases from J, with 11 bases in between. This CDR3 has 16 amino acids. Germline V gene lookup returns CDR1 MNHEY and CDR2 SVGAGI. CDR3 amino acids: CASSYRPGANTGELFF. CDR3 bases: TGTGCCAGCAGTTATCGGCCGGGGGCGAACACCGGGGAGCTGTTTTTT.

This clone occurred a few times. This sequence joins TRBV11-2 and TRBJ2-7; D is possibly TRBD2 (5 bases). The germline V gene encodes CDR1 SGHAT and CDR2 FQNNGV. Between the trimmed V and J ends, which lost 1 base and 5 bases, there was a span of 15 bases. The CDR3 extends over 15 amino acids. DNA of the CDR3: TGTGCCAGCAGCTTAGCTTTCCGGGAAAACCACGAGCAGTACTTC. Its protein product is CASSLAFRENHEQYF.

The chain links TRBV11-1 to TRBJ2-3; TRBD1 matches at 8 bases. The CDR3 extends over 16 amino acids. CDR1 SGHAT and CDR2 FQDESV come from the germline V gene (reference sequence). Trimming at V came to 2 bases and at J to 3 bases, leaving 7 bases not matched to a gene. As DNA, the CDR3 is TGTGCCAGCAGCTTAAGGCAGGGGGCGAGAACAGATACGCAGTATTTT. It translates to CASSLRQGARTDTQYF.